This T cell receptor beta chain comes out of a study of PD-1 blockade in classical Hodgkin lymphoma. The CDR3 has 15 amino acids. Germline CDR1 SGHRS, CDR2 YFSETQ. With 4 bases clipped from V and 3 bases from J, the junction kept 7 bases outside the gene matches. The repertoire was sequenced with immunoSEQ multiplex PCR; TCRdb's copy has only in-frame clones and lacks some. The sample records about 84,000 clones, around 86% being singletons. Brentuximab vedotin exposure varied among the patients, all of whom had relapsed after autologous stem cell transplantation. The sequencing used peripheral blood mononuclear cells (PBMCs), collected at baseline. V is TRBV5-1 and J is TRBJ2-7; TRBD1 matches 10 bases. The source of this sequence is a human donor with classical Hodgkin lymphoma. The CDR3 spells CASSAPGQGIYEQYF. The CDR3 DNA follows: TGCGCCAGCAGCGCGCCGGGACAGGGGATCTACGAGCAGTACTTC.